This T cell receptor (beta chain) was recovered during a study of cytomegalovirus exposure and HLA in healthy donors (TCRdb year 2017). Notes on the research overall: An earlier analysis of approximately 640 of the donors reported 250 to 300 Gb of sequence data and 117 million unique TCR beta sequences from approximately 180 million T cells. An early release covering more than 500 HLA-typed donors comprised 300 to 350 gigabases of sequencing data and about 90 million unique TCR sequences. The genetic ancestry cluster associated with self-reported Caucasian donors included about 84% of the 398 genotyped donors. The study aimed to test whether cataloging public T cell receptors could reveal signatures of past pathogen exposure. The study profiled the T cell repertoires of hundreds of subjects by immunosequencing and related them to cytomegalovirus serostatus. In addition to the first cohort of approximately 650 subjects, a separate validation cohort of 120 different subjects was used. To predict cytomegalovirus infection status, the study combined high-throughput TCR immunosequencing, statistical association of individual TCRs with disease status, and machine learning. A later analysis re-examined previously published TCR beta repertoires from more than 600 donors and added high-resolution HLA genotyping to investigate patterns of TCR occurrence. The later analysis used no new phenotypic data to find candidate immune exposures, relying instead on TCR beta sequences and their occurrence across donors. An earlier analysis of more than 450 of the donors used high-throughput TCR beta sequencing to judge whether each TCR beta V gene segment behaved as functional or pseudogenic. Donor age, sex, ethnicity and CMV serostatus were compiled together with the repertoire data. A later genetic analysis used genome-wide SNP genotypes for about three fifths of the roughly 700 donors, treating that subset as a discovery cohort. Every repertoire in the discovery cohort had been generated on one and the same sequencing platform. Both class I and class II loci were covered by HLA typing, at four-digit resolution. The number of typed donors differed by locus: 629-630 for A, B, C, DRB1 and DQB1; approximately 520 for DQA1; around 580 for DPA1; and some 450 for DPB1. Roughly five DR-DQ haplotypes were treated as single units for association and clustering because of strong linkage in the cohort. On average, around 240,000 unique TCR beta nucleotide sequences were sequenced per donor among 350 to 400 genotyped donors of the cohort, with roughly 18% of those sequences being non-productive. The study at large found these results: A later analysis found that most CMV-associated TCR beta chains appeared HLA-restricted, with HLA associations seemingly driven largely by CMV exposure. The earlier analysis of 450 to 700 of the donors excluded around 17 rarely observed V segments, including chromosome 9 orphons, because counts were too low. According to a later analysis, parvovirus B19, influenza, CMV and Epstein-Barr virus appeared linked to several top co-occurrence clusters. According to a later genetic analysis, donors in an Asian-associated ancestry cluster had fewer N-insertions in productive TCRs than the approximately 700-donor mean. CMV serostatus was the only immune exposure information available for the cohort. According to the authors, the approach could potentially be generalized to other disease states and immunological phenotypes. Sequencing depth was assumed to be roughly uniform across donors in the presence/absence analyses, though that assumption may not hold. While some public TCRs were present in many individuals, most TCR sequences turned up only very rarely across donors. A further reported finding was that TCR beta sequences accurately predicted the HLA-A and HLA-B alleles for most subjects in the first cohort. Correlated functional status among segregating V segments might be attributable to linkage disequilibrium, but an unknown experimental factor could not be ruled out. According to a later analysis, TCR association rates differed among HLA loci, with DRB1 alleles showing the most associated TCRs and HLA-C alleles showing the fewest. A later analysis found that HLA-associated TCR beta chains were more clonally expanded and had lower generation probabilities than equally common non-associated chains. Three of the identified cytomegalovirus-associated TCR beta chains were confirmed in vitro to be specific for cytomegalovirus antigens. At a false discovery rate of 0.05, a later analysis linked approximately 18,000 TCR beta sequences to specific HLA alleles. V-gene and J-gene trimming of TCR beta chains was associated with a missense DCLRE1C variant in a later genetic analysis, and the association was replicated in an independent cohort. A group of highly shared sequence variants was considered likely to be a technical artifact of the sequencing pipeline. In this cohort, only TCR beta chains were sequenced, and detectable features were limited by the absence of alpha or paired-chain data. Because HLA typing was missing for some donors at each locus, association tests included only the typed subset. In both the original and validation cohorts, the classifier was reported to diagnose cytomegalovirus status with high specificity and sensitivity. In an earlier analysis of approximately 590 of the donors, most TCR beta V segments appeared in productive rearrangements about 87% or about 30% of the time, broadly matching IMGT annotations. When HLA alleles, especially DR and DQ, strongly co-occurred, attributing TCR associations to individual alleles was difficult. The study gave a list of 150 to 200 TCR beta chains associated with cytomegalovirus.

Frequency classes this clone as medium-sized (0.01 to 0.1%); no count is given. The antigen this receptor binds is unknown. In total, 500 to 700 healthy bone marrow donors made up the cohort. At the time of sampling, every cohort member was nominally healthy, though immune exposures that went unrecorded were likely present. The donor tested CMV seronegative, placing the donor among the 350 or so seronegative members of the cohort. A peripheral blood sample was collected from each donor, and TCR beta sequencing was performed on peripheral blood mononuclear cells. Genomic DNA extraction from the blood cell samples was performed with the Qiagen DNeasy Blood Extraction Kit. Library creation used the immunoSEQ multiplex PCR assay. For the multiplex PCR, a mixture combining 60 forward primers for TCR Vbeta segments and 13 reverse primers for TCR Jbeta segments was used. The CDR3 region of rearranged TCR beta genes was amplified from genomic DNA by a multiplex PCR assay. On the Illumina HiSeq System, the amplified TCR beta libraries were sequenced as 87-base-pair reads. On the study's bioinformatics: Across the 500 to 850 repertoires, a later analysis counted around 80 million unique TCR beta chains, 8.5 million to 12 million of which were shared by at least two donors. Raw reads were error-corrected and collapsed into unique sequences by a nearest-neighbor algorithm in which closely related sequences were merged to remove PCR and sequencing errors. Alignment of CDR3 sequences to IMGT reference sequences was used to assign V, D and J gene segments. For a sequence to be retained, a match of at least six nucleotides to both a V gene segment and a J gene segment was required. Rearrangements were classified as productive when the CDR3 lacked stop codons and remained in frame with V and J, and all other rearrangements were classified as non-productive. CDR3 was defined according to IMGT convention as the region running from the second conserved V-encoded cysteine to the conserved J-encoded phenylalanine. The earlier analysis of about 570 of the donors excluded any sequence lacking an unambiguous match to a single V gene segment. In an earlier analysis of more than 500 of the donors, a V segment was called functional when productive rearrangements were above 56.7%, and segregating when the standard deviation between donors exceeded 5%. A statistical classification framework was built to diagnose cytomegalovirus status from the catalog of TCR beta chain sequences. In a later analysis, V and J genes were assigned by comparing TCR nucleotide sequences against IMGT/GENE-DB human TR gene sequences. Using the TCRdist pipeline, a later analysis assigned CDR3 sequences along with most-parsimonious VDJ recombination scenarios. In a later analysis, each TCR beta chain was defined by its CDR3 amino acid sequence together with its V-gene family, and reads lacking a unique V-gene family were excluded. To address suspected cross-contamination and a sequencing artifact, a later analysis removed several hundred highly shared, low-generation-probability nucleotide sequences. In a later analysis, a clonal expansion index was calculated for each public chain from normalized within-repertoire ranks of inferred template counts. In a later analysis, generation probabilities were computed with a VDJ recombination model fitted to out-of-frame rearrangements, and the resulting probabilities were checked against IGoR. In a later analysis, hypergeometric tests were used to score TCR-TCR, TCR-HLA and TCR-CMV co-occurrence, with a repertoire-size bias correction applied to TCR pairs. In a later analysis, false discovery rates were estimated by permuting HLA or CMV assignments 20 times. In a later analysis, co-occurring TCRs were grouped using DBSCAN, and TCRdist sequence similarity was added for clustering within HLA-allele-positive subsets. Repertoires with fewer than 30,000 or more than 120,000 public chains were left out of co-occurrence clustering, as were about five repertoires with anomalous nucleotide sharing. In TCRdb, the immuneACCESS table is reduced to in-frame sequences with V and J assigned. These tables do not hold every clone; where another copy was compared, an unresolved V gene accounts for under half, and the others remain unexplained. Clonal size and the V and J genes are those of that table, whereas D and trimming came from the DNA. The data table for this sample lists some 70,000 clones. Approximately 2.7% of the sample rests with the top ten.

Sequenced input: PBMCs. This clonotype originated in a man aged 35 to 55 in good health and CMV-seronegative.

The CDR3 reads as follows: CASSAQVPSSYNEQFF. The nucleotide sequence is given as TGTGCCAGCAGCGCCCAAGTCCCTAGCTCCTACAATGAGCAGTTCTTC. The rearranged chain carries TRBV2 and TRBJ2-1; no D gene call is confident. The germline V gene specifies SNHLY as CDR1 and FYNNEI as CDR2. Deletion took 6 bases off V and 0 bases off J, with a span of 15 bases between the germline ends. The CDR3 runs 16 amino acids, cysteine and phenylalanine included. Left in the record is the CDR3 DNA by itself, 48 bases read in frame from the first base. Reference TRBV2 and TRBJ2-1 proteins supply the regions before and after the CDR3; the full variable domain is: EPEVTQTPSHQVTQMGQEVILRCVPISNHLYFYWYRQILGQKVEFLVSFYNNEISEKSEIFDDQFSVERPDGSNFTLKIRSTKLEDSAMYFCASSAQVPSSYNEQFFGPGTRLTVL.